The 21 T cell receptor beta chains below all came from one sample that was sequenced in a study of shared clonotypes between healthy human individuals. Sequencing was performed with immunoSEQ multiplex PCR; in TCRdb, only in-frame clones are kept and a portion is missing. The data contain hundreds of thousands of clones, less than 80% of them singletons. Sequenced: memory CD4+ T cells sorted from blood. Subset noted: CD45RA-negative fraction. The receptors stem from a young woman in good health.

The V call is TRBV4-1, the J call TRBJ2-2; no clear D gene. With 3 bases removed from V and 4 bases from J, the gap between germline ends came to 6 bases. This CDR3 has 13 residues. CDR1 and CDR2 from the germline V gene are MGHRA and YSYEKL. Written as DNA, the CDR3 is TGCGCCAGCAGCCAGCGAATCACCGGGGAGCTGTTTTTT. Protein product: CASSQRITGELFF.

V gene TRBV5-1 combines with J gene TRBJ2-2; D is perhaps TRBD1 (6 bases). The CDR3 extends over 14 amino acids. The germline V gene encodes CDR1 SGHRS and CDR2 YFSETQ. The V and J ends lost 4 bases and 7 bases respectively, with 14 bases between them. In nucleotides, the CDR3 is TGCGCCAGCAGCCAACAGGGCCTAGACGGGGAGCTGTTTTTT. Protein sequence: CASSQQGLDGELFF.

J is TRBJ2-7 and V is TRBV10-3, with TRBD2 identical over 7 bases. This CDR3 has 15 residues. J lost 6 bases, V lost 10 bases, and 18 bases had no gene match. The V gene's germline CDR1 is ENHRY and CDR2 SYGVKD. The CDR3 sequence is CATKGAGVGAGEQYF. The CDR3 coding sequence is TGTGCCACAAAAGGGGCGGGGGTTGGGGCTGGCGAGCAGTACTTC.

This chain links TRBV30 with TRBJ2-7, with D unclear. The CDR3 runs 12 residues. CDR1 and CDR2 from the germline V gene are GTSNPN and SVGIG (reference sequence). Between the trimmed V and J ends, which lost 1 base and 3 bases, there was a span of 7 bases. The CDR3 sequence is CAWSAAHYEQYF. The DNA of the CDR3 is TGTGCCTGGAGTGCCGCTCACTACGAGCAGTACTTC.

The V and J genes are TRBV2 and TRBJ2-7; D gene ambiguous. CDR3 length: 17 amino acids. CDR1 is SNHLY and CDR2 is FYNNEI in the germline V gene. Trimming stripped 0 bases from V and 2 bases from J, with 17 bases between. For the CDR3, the DNA is TGTGCCAGCAGTGAAGCTTCGGCGAGGCTCTTCCCCTACGAGCAGTACTTC. Protein product: CASSEASARLFPYEQYF.

V gene TRBV7-9 combines with J gene TRBJ2-5, with 9 nucleotides matching TRBD1. This CDR3 spans 14 amino acids. The J segment lost 4 bases and the V segment lost 3 bases, leaving 3 bases of the junction unmatched. Germline V CDR1 and CDR2: SEHNR, FQNEAQ (reference sequence). The DNA for the CDR3 is TGTGCCAGCAGCTTTTCGGACAGGGGAGAGACCCAGTACTTC. Translating it yields CASSFSDRGETQYF.

The J gene is TRBJ2-5, the V gene TRBV5-4; 7 positions match TRBD2. Germline V CDR1 and CDR2: SGHNT, YYREEE (reference sequence). CDR3 size: 15 residues. Trimming at V came to 1 base and at J to 5 bases, leaving 8 bases not matched to a gene. CDR3 sequence (DNA): TGTGCCAGCAGCTTGTTCGGCGGGAGTGGGGAGACCCAGTACTTC. It codes for CASSLFGGSGETQYF. The complete variable domain, with remaining parts taken from reference TRBV5-4 and TRBJ2-5, reads ETGVTQSPTHLIKTRGQQVTLRCSSQSGHNTVSWYQQALGQGPQFIFQYYREEENGRGNFPPRFSGLQFPNYSSELNVNALELDDSALYLCASSLFGGSGETQYFGPGTRLLVL.

This clone occurred a few times. The J gene is TRBJ1-5, the V gene TRBV15, with no clear D. CDR3 length: 15 amino acids. Germline CDR1 LNHNV, CDR2 YYDKDF (reference sequence). Trimming took off 0 bases at V and 3 bases at J, with 9 bases between the two ends. Written as DNA, the CDR3 is TGTGCCACCAGCAGAGACAGGAGAACCAATCAGCCCCAGCATTTT. Translation gives CATSRDRRTNQPQHF.

Remarks on this clone: Other DNA sequences from this sample encode an identical CDR3 as well. The rearrangement joins TRBV5-1 to TRBJ2-7; TRBD1 matches at 8 bases. The junction had 4 bases not matched to a gene; V was cut back by 4 bases and J by 1 base. CDR1 is SGHRS, CDR2 YFSETQ, per germline. This CDR3 contains 14 residues. Here the CDR3 DNA reads TGCGCCAGCAGCGAACAGGGGGGTTCCTACGAGCAGTACTTC. It codes for CASSEQGGSYEQYF. Combining the CDR3 with reference TRBV5-1 and TRBJ2-7 gives the whole variable domain KAGVTQTPRYLIKTRGQQVTLSCSPISGHRSVSWYQQTPGQGLQFLFEYFSETQRNKGNFPGRFSGRQFSNSRSEMNVSTLELGDSALYLCASSEQGGSYEQYFGPGTRLTVT.

The gene calls are TRBV6-1 and TRBJ2-1; 10 bases are shared with TRBD2. Trimming removed 3 bases from V and 7 bases from J; junction bases left unmatched: 9. The germline gives CDR1 MNHNS, CDR2 SASEGT. This CDR3 is 16 amino acids long. This CDR3 reads CASSDLAGAFGNEQFF. The DNA of the CDR3 is TGTGCCAGCAGTGATCTAGCGGGAGCTTTTGGGAATGAGCAGTTCTTC.

The chain employs TRBV5-4 and TRBJ2-5; 7 bases match TRBD2. This CDR3 has 16 residues. The germline V gene has CDR1 SGHNT and CDR2 YYREEE (reference sequence). V gave up 2 bases and J gave up 2 bases; unmatched junction bases: 9. The CDR3 nucleotides read TGTGCCAGCAGCTTAAGGGGCCTAGCGGCACAAGAGACCCAGTACTTC. Protein sequence: CASSLRGLAAQETQYF.

This chain uses TRBV2 with TRBJ1-5, with 8 bases matching TRBD1. The germline V gene has CDR1 SNHLY and CDR2 FYNNEI. After removal of 6 bases from V and 5 bases from J, the junction contained 6 bases not matched to a gene. The length of the CDR3 is 14 residues. CDR3 residues: CASSAGTGDQPQHF. For the CDR3, the DNA is TGTGCCAGCAGCGCCGGGACAGGTGATCAGCCCCAGCATTTT. The variable domain in full, with the rest retrieved from reference TRBV2 and TRBJ1-5, is EPEVTQTPSHQVTQMGQEVILRCVPISNHLYFYWYRQILGQKVEFLVSFYNNEISEKSEIFDDQFSVERPDGSNFTLKIRSTKLEDSAMYFCASSAGTGDQPQHFGDGTRLSIL.

The J gene is TRBJ2-5, the V gene TRBV7-7; D is ambiguous. V lost 3 bases, J lost 3 bases, and 8 bases lay in between. This CDR3 is built from 13 residues. The germline CDR1 and CDR2 sequences are SSHAT and FNYEAQ (reference sequence). The CDR3, as DNA: TGTGCCAGCAGCTTGGGTCCGAAAGAGACCCAGTACTTC. Its protein product is CASSLGPKETQYF. The whole variable domain, remainder taken from reference TRBV7-7 and TRBJ2-5, is GAGVSQSPRYKVTKRGQDVTLRCDPISSHATLYWYQQALGQGPEFLTYFNYEAQPDKSGLPSDRFSAERPEGSISTLTIQRTEQRDSAMYRCASSLGPKETQYFGPGTRLLVL.

The rearrangement links TRBV6-6 to TRBJ2-7; D is possibly TRBD1 (5 bases). Germline values: CDR1 MNHNY, CDR2 SVGAGI (reference sequence). The CDR3 has 12 amino acids. The ends were cut back, 5 bases at V and 5 bases at J, with 10 bases in the middle. The CDR3 region is CASSGPTDEQYF. In DNA form, the CDR3 reads TGTGCCAGCAGTGGCCCGACAGACGAGCAGTACTTC.

The chain links TRBV5-5 to TRBJ1-1; 7 bases agree with TRBD1. V gave up 0 bases and J gave up 3 bases; unmatched junction bases: 5. The CDR3 has 15 residues. CDR1 is SGHKS and CDR2 is YYEKEE in the germline V gene (reference sequence). CDR3 bases: TGTGCCAGCAGCTTGGGACCCGGACAGGACACTGAAGCTTTCTTT. This translates into CASSLGPGQDTEAFF.

This clone appeared a single time. The gene calls are TRBV19 and TRBJ2-2, with TRBD2 identical over 8 bases. Looked up from germline, CDR1 is LNHDA and CDR2 is SQIVND (reference sequence). The CDR3 covers 15 residues. J gave up 3 bases and V 6 bases, and 6 bases lay outside the gene matches. This CDR3 is CASRTKREHTGELFF. Written as DNA, the CDR3 is TGTGCCAGTAGAACTAAGCGGGAGCACACCGGGGAGCTGTTTTTT.

J is TRBJ2-7 and V is TRBV18; D not resolved. This CDR3 spans 15 amino acids. V was pared by 2 bases and J by 2 bases, with 13 bases between. Germline V gene sequence: CDR1 KGHSH, CDR2 LQKENI. This CDR3 is CASSPVVRTTYEQYF. The CDR3 bases are TGTGCCAGCTCACCAGTCGTTCGCACAACCTACGAGCAGTACTTC.

The rearrangement joins TRBV6-5 to TRBJ1-1; D may be TRBD1 (5 bases). This CDR3 is 14 amino acids long. Trimming shortened V by 2 bases and J by 4 bases, and 11 bases separated the two germline ends. Germline-derived CDR1 and CDR2 are MNHEY and SVGAGI. This CDR3 is CASSYRGGGTEAFF. CDR3 nucleotides: TGTGCCAGCAGTTACAGGGGCGGCGGCACTGAAGCTTTCTTT.

In regard to this clone: Additional DNA sequences in this sample encode the identical CDR3. The gene calls are TRBV5-1 and TRBJ2-1; D ambiguous. The germline V gene encodes CDR1 SGHRS and CDR2 YFSETQ. V lost 0 bases, J lost 2 bases, and 3 bases lay in between. The CDR3 has 13 amino acids. CDR3 loop: CASSLETYNEQFF. CDR3 nucleotides: TGCGCCAGCAGCTTGGAGACCTACAATGAGCAGTTCTTC.

This sequence joins TRBV5-1 and TRBJ2-5; the D is unclear. Germline loops: CDR1 SGHRS, CDR2 YFSETQ. This CDR3 is built from 15 residues. V was shortened by 0 bases and J by 7 bases, with 16 bases between the two germline ends. Here the CDR3 reads CASSLAPPSGRTQYF. CDR3 in DNA: TGCGCCAGCAGCTTGGCCCCCCCTTCAGGTCGGACCCAGTACTTC.

The chain combines TRBV4-1 with TRBJ2-7; D unclear. The CDR3 has 11 residues. V shed 0 bases and J shed 11 bases, with 8 bases lying between them. Germline CDR1 is MGHRA and CDR2 is YSYEKL. CDR3 amino acids: CASSQDLQKYF. In DNA form, the CDR3 reads TGCGCCAGCAGCCAAGATCTACAGAAGTACTTC.